Listed here are 2 T cell receptor beta chains from one sample, sequenced in a study of post-analysis software for immune sequencing data. Their target antigens are unknown. Overall study findings and caveats: When patients were compared with controls, about 5 TRBV segments were more frequent, TRBV5-6, TRBV5-1 and TRBV20-1 among them.

Unique molecular identifiers were built into the TCR beta cDNA libraries. TCRdb re-derived calls from the PCR reads in MiXCR, one entry per CDR3 protein. This sample carries hundreds of thousands of distinct CDR3 sequences, about 38% of them seen once, and the ten largest clones take 4% to 6%. The sequenced material came from blood. All receptors derive from a girl aged 10 to 17 with multiple sclerosis.

This clonotype came up many times. This sequence joins TRBV20-1 and TRBJ1-2; TRBD1 matches at 7 bases. J gave up 2 bases and V 5 bases, and 5 bases lay outside the gene matches. Germline V gives CDR1 DFQATT, CDR2 SNEGSKA (reference sequence). The CDR3 contains 13 residues. The CDR3 bases are TGCAGTGCTGTTCCGACAGGGAACTATGGCTACACCTTC. Residues: CSAVPTGNYGYTF.

The chain recombines TRBV20-1 with TRBJ2-7; D unresolved. In germline, CDR1 is DFQATT, CDR2 SNEGSKA (reference sequence). V was clipped by 3 bases and J by 4 bases, with 13 bases between them. CDR3 length equals 13 residues. CDR3 amino acids: CSASLLILYEQYF. Written as DNA, the CDR3 is TGCAGTGCTAGTTTACTTATTTTGTACGAGCAGTACTTC.